This T cell receptor (beta chain) was recorded in a study of CD8+ T cells in alopecia areata. Researchers picked out CD4+ and CD8+ T cells from PBMCs by sorting. General study points: Especially in alopecia totalis/universalis, lesional scalp showed greater clonality than normal scalp did.

This CDR3 is built from 14 residues. V lost 3 bases to trimming and J lost 4 bases, with 11 bases between them. CDR1 is SGHAT, CDR2 FQNNGV, per germline. This clone was counted between two and nine times. Antigen: not known. Extracted RNA was reverse transcribed into cDNA, the sequencing template. Only in-frame clones appear in the TCRdb table, and some are missing; sequencing was by immunoSEQ multiplex PCR. Here the sample spans around 250,000 clones, about two thirds being singletons. This chain connects TRBV11-2 to TRBJ2-3; a weak D match, TRBD1 (5 bases). The clonotype was recovered from a human donor with alopecia areata. This sample comprised CD4+ T cells sorted from blood, obtained at week 0. The DNA for the CDR3 is TGTGCCAGCAGCTTTAGGGCAGGGCCAGATACGCAGTATTTT. Residues: CASSFRAGPDTQYF.